The next 3 T cell receptor beta chains were all read from a single sample in a study of T cell responses to AZD1222 COVID-19 vaccine. Clones were read by immunoSEQ multiplex PCR, and TCRdb kept only the in-frame ones, dropping some. The table shows under 150,000 clones, with roughly 90% occurring only once. The specimen comprised peripheral blood, sampled 28 days after the second AZD1222 dose. All receptors come from an adult who received the AZD1222 COVID-19 vaccine.

The chain has TRBV29-1 and TRBJ1-4; TRBD1 is a possible D gene (5 bases). This CDR3 spans 11 amino acids. Germline V CDR1 and CDR2: SQVTM, ANQGSEA. Trimming removed 7 bases from V and 12 bases from J, with 15 bases in between. The CDR3 DNA reads as TGCAGCGGGGGGAATCGGCGGGAACTGTTTTTT. Protein: CSGGNRRELFF.

V is TRBV2 and J is TRBJ2-6; D is uncertain. Trimming left V 5 bases short and J 2 bases short, with 7 bases between. CDR3 length equals 14 residues. The germline gives CDR1 SNHLY, CDR2 FYNNEI. The CDR3, as DNA: TGTGCCAGCAGTAACAGCGCTGGGGCCAACGTCCTGACTTTC. It translates to CASSNSAGANVLTF. Complete variable domain (other parts from reference TRBV2 and TRBJ2-6): EPEVTQTPSHQVTQMGQEVILRCVPISNHLYFYWYRQILGQKVEFLVSFYNNEISEKSEIFDDQFSVERPDGSNFTLKIRSTKLEDSAMYFCASSNSAGANVLTFGAGSRLTVL.

J is TRBJ1-4 and V is TRBV11-2, with unresolved D. The germline V gene has CDR1 SGHAT and CDR2 FQNNGV. CDR3 length equals 15 residues. The V end was cut by 5 bases, the J end by 4 bases, with 14 bases between. The CDR3 DNA reads TGTGCCAGCAGCCCTAGTCTGGGGATTAATGAAAAACTGTTTTTT. Translation gives CASSPSLGINEKLFF.